The 20 T cell receptor beta chains presented below share a single source sample, sequenced in a study of CD8+ T cells in alopecia areata. Treatment denoted: oral pan-JAK inhibitor, 5-10 mg twice daily. In each case, RNA was isolated and then reverse transcribed into cDNA as the sequencing template. The protocol was immunoSEQ multiplex PCR, while the TCRdb copy is restricted to in-frame clones and leaves out a portion. The sample has 150,000 to 200,000 clones, about three fifths seen once; the top ten hold around 0.91%. This sample comprised CD4+ T cells sorted from blood, obtained at week 4, from a patient treated with tofacitinib. These TCRs come from a human donor with alopecia areata.

The J gene is TRBJ1-1, the V gene TRBV29-1; TRBD1 might be the D (5 bases). V lost 3 bases to trimming and J lost 1 base, with 9 bases between them. CDR3 size: 13 residues. Per the germline V gene, CDR1 is SQVTM and CDR2 is ANQGSEA. The CDR3 region has the DNA TGCAGCGTTGACCCAGGGAGGAACACTGAAGCTTTCTTT. The encoded protein is CSVDPGRNTEAFF.

The J gene is TRBJ2-3, the V gene TRBV7-2; D gene ambiguous. The CDR3 consists of 15 residues. Germline values: CDR1 SGHTA, CDR2 FQGNSA. V lost 5 bases to trimming and J lost 4 bases, with 16 bases between them. CDR3 nucleotide sequence: TGTGCCAGCAGCCGATACCATCTACGGGCAGATACGCAGTATTTT. Its translation is CASSRYHLRADTQYF.

The CDR3 loop is CAWSKEGSGNTIYF. The CDR3, as DNA: TGTGCCTGGAGTAAGGAGGGTTCAGGAAACACCATATATTTT. This chain joins TRBV30 and TRBJ1-3; D gene ambiguous. V dropped 2 bases and J dropped 4 bases, with 12 bases sitting between them. CDR3 length equals 14 residues. In germline, CDR1 is GTSNPN, CDR2 SVGIG (reference sequence).

The chain employs TRBV4-3 and TRBJ2-2; possibly TRBD2 for D (6 bases). Germline values: CDR1 LGHNA, CDR2 YSLEER. Between the trimmed V and J ends, which lost 1 base and 5 bases, there was a span of 8 bases. CDR3 length: 14 residues. CDR3 protein: CASSQVAGTGELFF. The CDR3 coding sequence is TGCGCCAGCAGCCAAGTCGCGGGGACCGGGGAGCTGTTTTTT.

The V gene is TRBV5-1, the J gene TRBJ2-2; D uncertain. Germline V gene sequence: CDR1 SGHRS, CDR2 YFSETQ. V lost 4 bases and J 1 base, leaving 14 bases between the germline ends. The CDR3 extends over 16 amino acids. CDR3 DNA: TGCGCCAGCAGCAGTACCGGTAACGGGAACACCGGGGAGCTGTTTTTT. Translating it yields CASSSTGNGNTGELFF. Full variable domain (remainder filled in from reference TRBV5-1 and TRBJ2-2): KAGVTQTPRYLIKTRGQQVTLSCSPISGHRSVSWYQQTPGQGLQFLFEYFSETQRNKGNFPGRFSGRQFSNSRSEMNVSTLELGDSALYLCASSSTGNGNTGELFFGEGSRLTVL.

The V gene is TRBV7-2, the J gene TRBJ1-1; D possibly corresponds to TRBD1 (6 bases). Germline V gives CDR1 SGHTA, CDR2 FQGNSA. The CDR3 sequence is 14 residues long. The V gene lost 6 bases and the J gene lost 5 bases, with 16 bases spanning the gap. The CDR3 DNA sequence: TGTGCCAGCAGTCCCCCCGGGGGGGCAACTGAAGCTTTCTTT. It translates to CASSPPGGATEAFF.

This rearrangement joins TRBV4-1 to TRBJ1-1, with D hard to call. This CDR3 region has 13 residues. Per germline, CDR1 MGHRA and CDR2 YSYEKL. Trimming left V 0 bases short and J 11 bases short, with 13 bases between. CDR3 DNA: TGCGCCAGCAGCCAAGATAGGCGGGTTAGCGCTTTCTTT. This encodes CASSQDRRVSAFF.

The J gene is TRBJ1-2, the V gene TRBV9, with TRBD1 as a possible D gene (6 bases). Germline V gene lookup returns CDR1 SGDLS and CDR2 YYNGEE. Trimming removed 4 bases at V and 0 bases at J, with 13 bases between. This CDR3 has 15 amino acids. The CDR3 nucleotides read TGTGCCAGCAGCTCGGGGGGCCAATCTAACTATGGCTACACCTTC. Its protein product is CASSSGGQSNYGYTF.

This chain joins TRBV25-1 and TRBJ2-5; 7 bases fit TRBD2. V gave up 2 bases and J gave up 4 bases; unmatched junction bases: 7. Germline V gives CDR1 MGHDK, CDR2 SYGVNS. This CDR3 comprises 15 residues. CDR3 amino acids: CASSEKGRGGETQYF. CDR3 sequence (DNA): TGTGCCAGCAGTGAAAAGGGGAGGGGAGGAGAGACCCAGTACTTC.

This chain links TRBV30 with TRBJ2-5; TRBD2 might be the D (6 bases). The CDR3 has 14 residues. Trimming pared 0 bases from V and 3 bases from J, leaving 11 bases between. Germline V gene sequence: CDR1 GTSNPN, CDR2 SVGIG (reference sequence). The CDR3 region has the DNA TGTGCCTGGAGTGTATTTGGCGGGGAAGAGACCCAGTACTTC. Its translation: CAWSVFGGEETQYF.

The chain uses TRBV5-1 and TRBJ2-2, with 7 bases aligning to TRBD2. Germline lookup yields CDR1 SGHRS and CDR2 YFSETQ. There are 15 residues in the CDR3. V shed 2 bases and J 0 bases; nucleotides not matched to a gene: 1. The CDR3 region is CASSLSGTNTGELFF. The CDR3 DNA sequence: TGCGCCAGCAGCTTAAGCGGGACGAACACCGGGGAGCTGTTTTTT.

The chain carries TRBV5-1 and TRBJ1-2, with 8 bases aligning to TRBD1. The CDR3 extends over 16 amino acids. CDR1 SGHRS and CDR2 YFSETQ come from the germline V gene. Trimming removed 1 base from V and 7 bases from J; junction bases left unmatched: 12. CDR3 in amino acids: CASSLSKTGEVGGYTF. The CDR3 nucleotides read TGCGCCAGCAGCTTGTCAAAGACAGGGGAGGTCGGTGGCTACACCTTC.

The V and J genes are TRBV6-5 and TRBJ2-7; either TRBD1 or TRBD2 may fit D (5 bases each). The CDR3 runs to 13 residues. The germline V and J ends were trimmed by 5 bases and 6 bases, with 14 bases remaining between them. The V gene's germline CDR1 is MNHEY and CDR2 SVGAGI. CDR3 loop: CASSTNPGTEQYF. The CDR3 DNA reads as TGTGCCAGCAGTACAAACCCAGGGACCGAGCAGTACTTC.

The chain employs TRBV29-1 and TRBJ1-1; 10 positions agree with TRBD1. After removal of 6 bases from V and 3 bases from J, the junction contained 7 bases not matched to a gene. The germline CDR1 and CDR2 sequences are SQVTM and ANQGSEA. This CDR3 has 14 residues. CDR3 amino acids: CSVLRDRGDTEAFF. The CDR3 region has the DNA TGCAGCGTCCTTAGGGACAGGGGAGACACTGAAGCTTTCTTT.

The chain links TRBV6-6 to TRBJ2-5; 7 nucleotides line up with TRBD1. V lost 0 bases to trimming and J lost 5 bases; unmatched junction nucleotides: 6. The CDR3 is 15 residues long. CDR1 is MNHNY, CDR2 SVGAGI, per germline (reference sequence). CDR3 DNA: TGTGCCAGCAGTTACTCGGGGACAGTGGAGGAGACCCAGTACTTC. The encoded protein is CASSYSGTVEETQYF.

The rearrangement links TRBV4-3 to TRBJ2-1; a weak D match, TRBD2 (5 bases). This CDR3 comprises 16 residues. V shed 5 bases and J shed 6 bases, with 20 bases lying between them. Germline-derived CDR1 and CDR2 are LGHNA and YSLEER. CDR3 sequence reads: CASSKRELASSNEQFF. CDR3 nucleotide sequence: TGCGCCAGCAGCAAAAGAGAGCTAGCTTCGTCCAATGAGCAGTTCTTC.

This clone was observed a handful of times. The chain joins TRBV4-1 to TRBJ2-7; 7 bases line up with TRBD1. Germline assignment: CDR1 MGHRA and CDR2 YSYEKL. V shed 6 bases, J shed 4 bases, and the junction held 18 bases outside the gene matches. This CDR3 is 17 amino acids long. CDR3: CASRQTPLAGTDYEQYF. The CDR3 bases are TGCGCCAGCAGACAAACGCCCTTAGCTGGGACAGATTACGAGCAGTACTTC.

This chain links TRBV9 with TRBJ2-1; 9 bases line up with TRBD2. V was clipped by 0 bases and J by 4 bases; unmatched bases: 5. Germline CDR1 and CDR2: SGDLS and YYNGEE. This CDR3 region has 16 residues. The CDR3 DNA reads TGTGCCAGCAGCGTAGGGCTAGCGGGGATGTACAATGAGCAGTTCTTC. Protein product: CASSVGLAGMYNEQFF.

V gene TRBV30 combines with J gene TRBJ1-2; D not resolved. V was clipped by 1 base and J by 8 bases, with 5 bases between them. Looked up from germline, CDR1 is GTSNPN and CDR2 is SVGIG (reference sequence). The CDR3 contains 10 residues. The CDR3 region has the DNA TGTGCCTGGAGTGGGGAGGGCTACACCTTC. Translation gives CAWSGEGYTF.

The chain uses TRBV29-1 and TRBJ1-1; D uncertain. Trimming stripped 2 bases from V and 6 bases from J, with 16 bases between. CDR3 length: 14 residues. Per germline, CDR1 SQVTM and CDR2 ANQGSEA. CDR3 amino acids: CSVEKDVGRAEAFF. In nucleotides, the CDR3 is TGCAGCGTTGAAAAGGATGTAGGGAGGGCTGAAGCTTTCTTT. The full variable domain, completed using reference TRBV29-1 and TRBJ1-1, is SAVISQKPSRDICQRGTSLTIQCQVDSQVTMMFWYRQQPGQSLTLIATANQGSEATYESGFVIDKFPISRPNLTFSTLTVSNMSPEDSSIYLCSVEKDVGRAEAFFGQGTRLTVV.